The 14 T cell receptor beta chains below all came from one sample that was sequenced in a study of shared clonotypes between healthy human individuals. Assay used: immunoSEQ multiplex PCR; TCRdb lists only in-frame clones, some missing. The data contain some 2,000,000 clones, over 85% of them singletons. Specimen: naive CD4+ T cells sorted from blood. The subset was: CD45RA+ positively selected. The receptors were sampled from a man aged 18 to 29 in good health.

The rearrangement joins TRBV19 to TRBJ2-7; D remains ambiguous. V was clipped by 4 bases and J by 6 bases, with 13 bases between them. The CDR3 loop spans 13 amino acids. The germline CDR1 and CDR2 sequences are LNHDA and SQIVND (reference sequence). CDR3 amino acids: CASSTVPHREQYF. The CDR3 DNA reads TGTGCCAGTAGTACCGTTCCCCACCGCGAGCAGTACTTC.

V usage is TRBV27 and J usage is TRBJ2-3; D perhaps matches TRBD2 (5 bases). Trimming stripped 1 base from V and 4 bases from J, with 6 bases between. This CDR3 is built from 13 residues. Germline loops: CDR1 MNHEY, CDR2 SMNVEV (reference sequence). CDR3 sequence (DNA): TGTGCCAGCAGTTTATTTAGCGCAGATACGCAGTATTTT. Translation: CASSLFSADTQYF.

Turning to this clone: Other nucleotide sequences from this sample produce the same CDR3. V and J are TRBV20-1 and TRBJ1-4, with D possibly matching TRBD1 (5 bases). CDR1 and CDR2 (germline): DFQATT, SNEGSKA (reference sequence). The ends were cut back, 3 bases at V and 8 bases at J, with 7 bases in the middle. This CDR3 has 11 amino acids. CDR3 sequence reads: CSASGDEKLFF. In DNA form, the CDR3 reads TGCAGTGCTAGTGGGGACGAAAAACTGTTTTTT.

This chain connects TRBV7-8 to TRBJ2-7; D is perhaps TRBD2 (6 bases). The CDR3 loop spans 19 amino acids. CDR1 SGHVS and CDR2 FQNEAQ come from the germline V gene. The V and J ends lost 1 base and 2 bases respectively, with 24 bases between them. The CDR3 DNA follows: TGTGCCAGCAGCTTAGATGTGGTGGGTGGGGGAGGATCGACCTACGAGCAGTACTTC. This sequence encodes CASSLDVVGGGGSTYEQYF.

The DNA of the CDR3 is TGTGCCTGGAGTGTATTACAGGGTGCCTACGAGCAGTACTTC. It yields the protein CAWSVLQGAYEQYF. The J gene is TRBJ2-7, the V gene TRBV30, with TRBD1 as a possible D gene (6 bases). V was trimmed by 0 bases and J by 2 bases, leaving 11 bases between them. Germline loops: CDR1 GTSNPN, CDR2 SVGIG (reference sequence). This CDR3 has 14 residues.

V usage is TRBV9 and J usage is TRBJ2-2, with 11 bases aligning to TRBD2. Germline trimming cut 0 bases from V and 3 bases from J; bases unmatched to any gene: 7. The germline CDR1 and CDR2 sequences are SGDLS and YYNGEE. This CDR3 is built from 18 residues. DNA for the CDR3: TGTGCCAGCAGCGTAGAATCTAGCGGGGGGCCCTACACCGGGGAGCTGTTTTTT. Amino acid sequence: CASSVESSGGPYTGELFF.

The V call is TRBV5-1, the J call TRBJ2-7, with TRBD1 matching over 10 bases. The CDR3 loop spans 15 amino acids. Germline CDR1 and CDR2: SGHRS and YFSETQ. Losses at the gene ends were 4 bases for V and 7 bases for J; bases not matched to a gene: 11. CDR3 nucleotides: TGCGCCAGCAGCCAATCGGGGACAGGGGCTAGGGAGCAGTACTTC. Protein: CASSQSGTGAREQYF. The complete variable domain, with remaining parts taken from reference TRBV5-1 and TRBJ2-7, reads KAGVTQTPRYLIKTRGQQVTLSCSPISGHRSVSWYQQTPGQGLQFLFEYFSETQRNKGNFPGRFSGRQFSNSRSEMNVSTLELGDSALYLCASSQSGTGAREQYFGPGTRLTVT.

The chain has TRBV21-1 and TRBJ2-4; the table's D call, TRBD1, was not checked against the DNA. TRBV21-1 is a documented pseudogene. The CDR3 is 13 residues long. The CDR3 region has the DNA TGTGCCAGCAACCCAGGAGCCAAAAACATTCAGTACTTC. Translated: CASNPGAKNIQYF.

The rearrangement links TRBV4-1 to TRBJ2-2; 12 bases fit TRBD1. There are 16 residues in the CDR3. CDR1 and CDR2 from the germline V gene are MGHRA and YSYEKL. The V segment lost 4 bases and the J segment 6 bases; nucleotides outside the gene matches: 6. Written as DNA, the CDR3 is TGCGCCAGCAGCCTCGGGACAGGGGGCGTAGCCGGGGAGCTGTTTTTT. Encoded protein: CASSLGTGGVAGELFF.

The J gene is TRBJ2-3, the V gene TRBV6-1; D unclear. Trimming took off 2 bases at V and 0 bases at J, with 9 bases between the two ends. CDR1 and CDR2 (germline): MNHNS, SASEGT. The length of the CDR3 is 15 residues. The DNA for the CDR3 is TGTGCCAGCAGTGAACGCTGGGGTAGCACAGATACGCAGTATTTT. This sequence encodes CASSERWGSTDTQYF.

This chain uses TRBV25-1 with TRBJ2-5, with TRBD2 matching 12 bases. The CDR3 loop spans 16 amino acids. With 1 base clipped from V and 4 bases from J, the junction kept 4 bases outside the gene matches. Germline V gene sequence: CDR1 MGHDK, CDR2 SYGVNS. The CDR3 here is CASSEFLAGGSETQYF. DNA for the CDR3: TGTGCCAGCAGTGAATTCCTAGCGGGAGGGTCAGAGACCCAGTACTTC.

This clone was detected once. This rearrangement joins TRBV4-1 to TRBJ2-2; D uncertain. CDR1 is MGHRA and CDR2 is YSYEKL in the germline V gene. V shed 1 base and J shed 9 bases, with 9 bases lying between them. The CDR3 is made up of 13 amino acids. The CDR3 reads CASSQVQSRELFF. Written as DNA, the CDR3 is TGCGCCAGCAGCCAAGTTCAGTCCAGGGAGCTGTTTTTT.

The chain uses TRBV5-6 and TRBJ1-6, with D possibly being TRBD1 (6 bases). V was cut by 4 bases and J by 0 bases, with 11 bases left in between. The germline V gene encodes CDR1 SGHDT and CDR2 YYEEEE. The CDR3 is 16 amino acids. CDR3 DNA: TGTGCCAGCAGCCCAGGACAGAGCTCCTATAATTCACCCCTCCACTTT. Its protein product is CASSPGQSSYNSPLHF.

The V gene is TRBV19, the J gene TRBJ1-2; the match to TRBD1 covers 10 bases. Germline V gives CDR1 LNHDA, CDR2 SQIVND (reference sequence). The junction had 4 bases not matched to a gene; V was cut back by 7 bases and J by 5 bases. This CDR3 region has 13 residues. The CDR3 bases are TGTGCCAGTACCTGGGACAGGGGTTATGGCTACACCTTC. It codes for CASTWDRGYGYTF.